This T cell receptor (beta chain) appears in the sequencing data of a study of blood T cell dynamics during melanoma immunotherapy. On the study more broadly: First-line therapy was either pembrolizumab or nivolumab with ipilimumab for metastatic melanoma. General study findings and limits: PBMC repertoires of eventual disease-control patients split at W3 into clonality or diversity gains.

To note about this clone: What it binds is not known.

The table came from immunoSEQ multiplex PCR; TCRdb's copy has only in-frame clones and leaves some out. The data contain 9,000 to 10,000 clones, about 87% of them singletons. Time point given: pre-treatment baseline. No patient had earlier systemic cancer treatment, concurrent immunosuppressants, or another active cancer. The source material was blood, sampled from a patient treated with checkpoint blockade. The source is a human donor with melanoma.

The CDR3 region has the DNA TGTGCCAGTAGTAAGGGACAGGGGACCGCCACCATCAAACTGTTTTTT. Its protein product is CASSKGQGTATIKLFF. This sequence joins TRBV19 and TRBJ1-4; 10 nucleotides align to TRBD1. Trimming removed 4 bases from V and 11 bases from J; junction bases left unmatched: 13. The CDR3 has 16 amino acids. Germline CDR1 reads LNHDA; CDR2 reads SQIVND (reference sequence).